Following are 27 T cell receptor beta chains from one sample sequenced in a study of T cells after yellow fever vaccination. TCRdb ran MiXCR on the 5' RACE reads and lists one entry per CDR3 protein. The sample lists 300,000 to 350,000 distinct CDR3 sequences; roughly 4.3% were seen once. The specimen comprised PBMCs, sampled 5 days after the yellow fever booster vaccination. These receptors originate from a young man who received the YFV17D yellow fever vaccine.

This clonotype was recorded many times. V and J are TRBV6-6 and TRBJ2-5; 8 bases fit TRBD2. Germline loops: CDR1 MNHNY, CDR2 SVGAGI (reference sequence). This CDR3 is 13 amino acids long. V lost 8 bases to trimming and J lost 5 bases; unmatched junction nucleotides: 7. In DNA form, the CDR3 reads TGTGCCAGCTCTCGGGGGGGCCTGGAGACCCAGTACTTC. This codes for CASSRGGLETQYF.

This clonotype was detected a few times. The V and J genes are TRBV5-5 and TRBJ1-4; D unresolved. The V gene lost 3 bases and the J gene lost 8 bases, with 11 bases spanning the gap. The CDR3 sequence is 13 residues long. Germline CDR1 reads SGHKS; CDR2 reads YYEKEE (reference sequence). CDR3 DNA sequence: TGTGCCAGCAGCTCTGAACTCTGGGAAAAACTGTTTTTT. Translating gives CASSSELWEKLFF.

This clonotype has a handful of counts. V is TRBV4-1 and J is TRBJ1-1; D is unresolved. With 0 bases removed from V and 0 bases from J, the gap between germline ends came to 8 bases. The V gene's germline CDR1 is MGHRA and CDR2 YSYEKL. There are 15 residues in the CDR3. The CDR3 sequence: CASSQDFRLNTEAFF. Here the CDR3 DNA reads TGCGCCAGCAGCCAAGATTTCCGGCTGAACACTGAAGCTTTCTTT.

This clonotype showed up many times. The chain joins TRBV23-1 to TRBJ1-6; possibly TRBD1 for D (6 bases). TRBV23-1 is identified as an open reading frame with a role that is uncertain. The length of the CDR3 is 15 residues. V was pared by 0 bases and J by 5 bases, with 8 bases between. For the CDR3, the DNA is TGCGCCAGCAGTCAATCTTACAGGGATAATTCACCCCTCCACTTT. It specifies CASSQSYRDNSPLHF.

The chain couples TRBV2 to TRBJ2-3; no reliable D call. Germline CDR1 SNHLY, CDR2 FYNNEI. CDR3 length equals 11 residues. V was trimmed by 5 bases and J by 10 bases, leaving 10 bases between them. CDR3 region: CASSSERAQYF. CDR3 bases: TGTGCCAGCAGTTCCGAACGAGCGCAGTATTTT. Together with reference TRBV2 and TRBJ2-3, the CDR3 gives the full variable domain: EPEVTQTPSHQVTQMGQEVILRCVPISNHLYFYWYRQILGQKVEFLVSFYNNEISEKSEIFDDQFSVERPDGSNFTLKIRSTKLEDSAMYFCASSSERAQYFGPGTRLTVL.

This clonotype was seen many times. The chain is built from TRBV7-8 and TRBJ2-7; D not resolved. This CDR3 spans 13 amino acids. CDR1 and CDR2 from the germline V gene are SGHVS and FQNEAQ. Trimming left V 3 bases short and J 0 bases short, with 6 bases between. The CDR3 DNA reads TGTGCCAGCAGCTTGTACACCTCCTACGAGCAGTACGTC. Translated: CASSLYTSYEQYV.

This clonotype was seen at least ten times. CDR3 protein: CSAKLTGGGTEAFF. CDR3 nucleotide sequence: TGCAGTGCTAAATTAACAGGGGGCGGAACTGAAGCTTTCTTT. The chain uses TRBV20-1 and TRBJ1-1; 9 bases align to TRBD1. Trimming at V came to 4 bases and at J to 5 bases, leaving 8 bases not matched to a gene. The length of the CDR3 is 14 residues. Germline V gene sequence: CDR1 DFQATT, CDR2 SNEGSKA (reference sequence).

At least ten counts were recorded for this clonotype. The chain couples TRBV6-2 or TRBV6-3 to TRBJ2-5; TRBD2 might be the D (6 bases). This CDR3 spans 15 amino acids. The germline CDR1 and CDR2 sequences are MNHEY and SVGEGT. The V end was cut by 2 bases, the J end by 5 bases, with 15 bases between. The CDR3 protein is CASSYAGSPRETQYF. The CDR3 DNA reads TGTGCCAGCAGTTACGCGGGATCCCCCCGGGAGACCCAGTACTTC.

This clonotype was seen a handful of times. J is TRBJ2-7 and V is TRBV10-3; 9 bases agree with TRBD1. This CDR3 has 14 amino acids. The ends lost 5 bases at V and 1 base at J; junction bases unmatched: 3. Germline V CDR1 and CDR2: ENHRY, SYGVKD. The CDR3 bases are TGTGCCATCAGTCCGGGACAGGGATCCTACGAGCAGTACGTC. The encoded protein is CAISPGQGSYEQYV.

Comments on this clonotype: A much larger clone is a single base away; this may be a read error. The chain couples TRBV20-1 to TRBJ2-3, with D tentatively TRBD2 (5 bases). CDR1 and CDR2 from the germline V gene are DFQATT and SNEGSKA (reference sequence). The CDR3 has 14 residues. The CDR3 reads CSAPVFSSKDTQYF. CDR3 sequence (DNA): TGCAGTGCTCCCGTCTTCTCTAGCAAAGATACGCAGTATTTT.

This clonotype appeared a few times. One end of the junction fails to match germline, which may point to a read error. The V and J genes are TRBV7-7 and TRBJ2-1; 7 positions agree with TRBD1. The length of the CDR3 is 13 residues. Per the germline V gene, CDR1 is SSHAT and CDR2 is FNYEAQ (reference sequence). CDR3 in DNA: TGTGCTAGCAGCACCGACAGGGACGATGAGCAGTTCTTC. This gives the protein CASSTDRDDEQFF.

This clonotype was detected ten times or more. The chain employs TRBV10-3 and TRBJ2-1; tentative D call: TRBD1 (5 bases). Deletions cut 6 bases from V and 8 bases from J, with 17 bases between. This CDR3 has 14 residues. Germline loops: CDR1 ENHRY, CDR2 SYGVKD. CDR3 residues: CAISLGADRDEQFF. The CDR3 DNA reads as TGTGCCATCAGCCTTGGGGCGGATAGGGATGAGCAGTTCTTC.

The chain is built from TRBV6-2 or TRBV6-3 and TRBJ1-1, with D possibly matching TRBD1 (5 bases). Per germline, CDR1 MNHEY and CDR2 SVGEGT. The CDR3 has 13 residues. V was trimmed by 5 bases and J by 6 bases, leaving 13 bases between them. The CDR3 bases are TGTGCCAGCAGTCCCCTGGGGCCCCCTGAAGCTTTCTTT. It is translated as CASSPLGPPEAFF.

The chain uses TRBV5-1 and TRBJ1-3; no reliable D call. The germline V gene encodes CDR1 SGHRS and CDR2 YFSETQ. The CDR3 contains 15 residues. Trimming removed 4 bases at V and 4 bases at J, with 15 bases between. CDR3 protein: CASSPYTGGGNTIYF. The CDR3 nucleotides are TGCGCCAGCAGCCCCTACACGGGCGGCGGAAACACCATATATTTT.

Ten or more counts support this clonotype. This rearrangement joins TRBV5-1 to TRBJ2-5; a possible D gene is TRBD1 (6 bases). Per the germline V gene, CDR1 is SGHRS and CDR2 is YFSETQ. The CDR3 extends over 13 amino acids. Between the trimmed V and J ends, which lost 3 bases and 3 bases, there was a span of 9 bases. CDR3 in DNA: TGCGCCAGCAGCTCGACAGGCAAAGAGACCCAGTACTTC. Amino acids: CASSSTGKETQYF.

With regard to this clonotype: Sequence at one end of the junction differs from germline and may be a read error. The chain employs TRBV5-5 and TRBJ1-5, with D tentatively TRBD1 (6 bases). The length of the CDR3 is 16 residues. Germline lookup yields CDR1 SGHKS and CDR2 YYEKEE (reference sequence). The CDR3 sequence is CASCLFGGRWEQPQHF. The CDR3 DNA reads as TGTGCCAGCTGCTTGTTCGGGGGCCGGTGGGAACAGCCCCAGCATTTT.

This clonotype was detected ten times or more. This chain links TRBV6-2 or TRBV6-3 with TRBJ1-2; 8 bases are a match to TRBD1. Germline CDR1 MNHEY, CDR2 SVGEGT. CDR3 length equals 14 residues. The V gene end was trimmed by 6 bases and the J gene end by 4 bases; junction bases not matched to a gene: 7. The DNA for the CDR3 is TGTGCCAGCAGCCGACAGGGGATCGGCTATGGCTACACCTTC. Translating it yields CASSRQGIGYGYTF.

This clonotype was detected ten times or more. The gene calls are TRBV11-2 and TRBJ2-2; D gene ambiguous. Per germline, CDR1 SGHAT and CDR2 FQNNGV. Trimming pared 3 bases from V and 6 bases from J, leaving 8 bases between. This CDR3 is 13 amino acids long. The CDR3 spells CASSFESAGELFF. In nucleotides, the CDR3 is TGTGCCAGCAGCTTCGAATCCGCCGGGGAGCTGTTTTTT.

The genes are TRBV6-4 and TRBJ2-3; 10 bases align to TRBD2. The CDR3 has 15 residues. V was pared by 6 bases and J by 6 bases, with 9 bases of the junction left unmatched. Per germline, CDR1 MRHNA and CDR2 SNTAGT. Written as DNA, the CDR3 is TGTGCCAGCAGCCATAAGCGGGGGGGCCTTGATACGCAGTATTTT. This translates into CASSHKRGGLDTQYF.

The rearrangement joins TRBV6-1 to TRBJ2-1; TRBD1 might be the D (5 bases). The V gene's germline CDR1 is MNHNS and CDR2 SASEGT. The CDR3 has 17 amino acids. Trimming cost V 7 bases and J 7 bases, with 26 bases left between them. CDR3 sequence reads: CASTTLDGLQGRNEQFF. The CDR3 DNA follows: TGTGCCAGCACCACCCTAGACGGGCTCCAGGGCCGGAATGAGCAGTTCTTC.

This chain connects TRBV29-1 to TRBJ1-2, with D possibly TRBD1 on 5 matching bases. The CDR3 is 11 residues long. Looked up from germline, CDR1 is SQVTM and CDR2 is ANQGSEA. V lost 4 bases and J lost 8, with 11 bases in between. The CDR3 protein is CSVAGTRGYTF. In DNA, the CDR3 is TGCAGCGTTGCCGGGACGCGAGGCTACACCTTC. The full variable domain, its missing parts supplied by reference TRBV29-1 and TRBJ1-2, is SAVISQKPSRDICQRGTSLTIQCQVDSQVTMMFWYRQQPGQSLTLIATANQGSEATYESGFVIDKFPISRPNLTFSTLTVSNMSPEDSSIYLCSVAGTRGYTFGSGTRLTVV.

The chain recombines TRBV20-1 with TRBJ2-2, with 9 bases lining up with TRBD2. The V segment lost 1 base and the J segment 7 bases; nucleotides outside the gene matches: 10. The CDR3 runs to 16 residues. Germline V lookup: CDR1 DFQATT, CDR2 SNEGSKA (reference sequence). The CDR3 DNA follows: TGCAGTGCTAGAGTTACAGCGGGGGGAAATATCGGGGAGCTGTTTTTT. Its translation is CSARVTAGGNIGELFF.

This clonotype was observed a few times. J is TRBJ2-1 and V is TRBV4-1; D gene uncertain. The V gene's germline CDR1 is MGHRA and CDR2 YSYEKL. Trimming shortened V by 0 bases and J by 8 bases, and 11 bases separated the two germline ends. There are 14 residues in the CDR3. CDR3 amino acids: CASSQEREADEQFF. In DNA, the CDR3 is TGCGCCAGCAGCCAAGAACGTGAGGCCGATGAGCAGTTCTTC.

In this sample, this clonotype turned up a few times. The chain joins TRBV12-5 to TRBJ1-1; D unresolved. The CDR3 consists of 14 residues. Trimming left V 9 bases short and J 5 bases short, with 19 bases between. Germline CDR1 is LGHNT and CDR2 is FRNRAP. CDR3 nucleotide sequence: TGTGCTAGCGAAATCAGCCCGATGGCGACTGAAGCTTTCTTT. It is translated as CASEISPMATEAFF. The entire variable domain, with the rest obtained from reference TRBV12-5 and TRBJ1-1, is as follows: DARVTQTPRHKVTEMGQEVTMRCQPILGHNTVFWYRQTMMQGLELLAYFRNRAPLDDSGMPKDRFSAEMPDATLATLKIQPSEPRDSAVYFCASEISPMATEAFFGQGTRLTVV.

This clonotype was seen many times. The chain couples TRBV4-1 to TRBJ1-5; possibly TRBD1 for D (6 bases). The V gene lost 0 bases and the J gene lost 6 bases, with 15 bases spanning the gap. Germline assignment: CDR1 MGHRA and CDR2 YSYEKL. The CDR3 length is 16 residues. CDR3 region: CASSQEWGARIQPQHF. Here the CDR3 DNA reads TGCGCCAGCAGCCAAGAGTGGGGGGCAAGAATTCAGCCCCAGCATTTT.

This clonotype was recorded a few times. The chain uses TRBV7-4 and TRBJ1-5, with 10 bases that match TRBD1. The CDR3 is made up of 16 amino acids. The germline V gene has CDR1 SGHVT and CDR2 SQSDAQ. Trimming cost V 2 bases and J 1 base; bases outside gene matches: 2. CDR3: CASSLPGQGSNQPQHF. In DNA, the CDR3 is TGTGCCAGCAGCTTACCGGGACAGGGGAGCAATCAGCCCCAGCATTTT.

This clonotype was found a few times. V gene TRBV6-2 or TRBV6-3 combines with J gene TRBJ1-1, with D maybe TRBD1 (5 bases). The CDR3 extends over 12 amino acids. The V end was cut by 2 bases, the J end by 8 bases, with 9 bases between. CDR1 and CDR2 (germline): MNHEY, SVGEGT. For the CDR3, the DNA is TGTGCCAGCAGTTACGACAGCAGGGAAGCTTTCTTT. It translates to CASSYDSREAFF.